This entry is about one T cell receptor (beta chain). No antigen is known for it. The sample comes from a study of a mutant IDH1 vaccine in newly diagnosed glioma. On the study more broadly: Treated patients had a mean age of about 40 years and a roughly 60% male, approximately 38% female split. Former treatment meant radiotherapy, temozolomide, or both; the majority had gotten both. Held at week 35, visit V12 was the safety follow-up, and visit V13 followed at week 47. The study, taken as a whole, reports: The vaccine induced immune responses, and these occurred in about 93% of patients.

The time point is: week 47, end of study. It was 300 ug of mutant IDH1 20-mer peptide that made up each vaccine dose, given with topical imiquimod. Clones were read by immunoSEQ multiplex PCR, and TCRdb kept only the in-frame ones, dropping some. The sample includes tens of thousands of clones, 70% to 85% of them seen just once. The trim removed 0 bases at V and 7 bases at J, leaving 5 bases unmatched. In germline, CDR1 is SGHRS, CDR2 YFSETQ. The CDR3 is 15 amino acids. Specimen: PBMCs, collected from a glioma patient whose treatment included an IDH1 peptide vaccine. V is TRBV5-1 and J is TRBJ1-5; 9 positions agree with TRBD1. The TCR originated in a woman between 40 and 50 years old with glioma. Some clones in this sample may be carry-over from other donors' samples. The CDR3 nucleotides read TGCGCCAGCAGCTTGGGGGGACAGGGTGACCAGCCCCAGCATTTT. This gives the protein CASSLGGQGDQPQHF.